This TCR beta chain comes out of a study of vaccination and CD4 T cells after COVID-19. Findings and caveats of the study: Sampling was limited to relatively few convalescent patients, with no early post-infection timepoints studied. Vaccine-specific clones in convalescent patients were spike mono-reactive in 304 of 307 cases.

MiXCR, applied by TCRdb to the PCR reads, yields one record per CDR3 protein. The sample lists approximately 17,000 distinct CDR3 sequences, roughly 64% occurring once. On this clonotype itself: Its antigen is undetermined.

The CDR3 contains 14 residues. Germline loops: CDR1 SNHLY, CDR2 FYNNEI. The V and J ends lost 2 bases and 10 bases respectively, with 17 bases between them. This sequence was found in a human donor who had recovered from COVID-19. The sequenced sample was CD4+ T cells from blood, obtained after SARS-CoV-2 vaccination. The V call is TRBV2, the J call TRBJ1-1, with D hard to call. The CDR3 bases are TGTGCCAGCAGTGAACCAGGCGCGGTCGTAAGAGCTTTCTTT. Its protein is CASSEPGAVVRAFF.